This TCR beta chain originates from a study of T cell responses to AZD1222 COVID-19 vaccine. Study summary: Recipients boosted at about 4 weeks or about 12 weeks are pooled.

Some clones are missing from TCRdb's copy, which holds only in-frame ones; the method was immunoSEQ multiplex PCR. The sample holds 180,000 or so clones; around 90% are singletons and the top ten take around 8%. V shed 0 bases and J shed 7 bases, with 11 bases lying between them. The germline gives CDR1 SGHRS, CDR2 YFSETQ. The CDR3 consists of 14 residues. The receptor was derived from an adult in good health. This specimen was peripheral blood, taken on day 0 of AZD1222 vaccination. The chain joins TRBV5-1 to TRBJ1-5; no definite D call. CDR3 loop: CASSLESGKQPQHF. The CDR3 DNA sequence: TGCGCCAGCAGCTTGGAGTCCGGGAAACAGCCCCAGCATTTT.